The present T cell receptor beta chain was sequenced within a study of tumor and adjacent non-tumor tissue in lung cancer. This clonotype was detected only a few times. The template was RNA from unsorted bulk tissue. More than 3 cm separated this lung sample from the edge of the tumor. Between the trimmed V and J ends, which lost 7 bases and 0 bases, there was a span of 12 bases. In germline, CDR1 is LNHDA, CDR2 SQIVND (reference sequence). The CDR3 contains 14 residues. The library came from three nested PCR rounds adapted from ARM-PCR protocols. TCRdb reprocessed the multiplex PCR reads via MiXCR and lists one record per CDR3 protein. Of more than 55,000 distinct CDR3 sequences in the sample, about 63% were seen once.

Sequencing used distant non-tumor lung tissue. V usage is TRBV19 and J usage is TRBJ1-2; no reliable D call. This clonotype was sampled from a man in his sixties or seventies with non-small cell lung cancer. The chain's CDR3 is CASKVGSANYGYTF. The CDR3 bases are TGTGCCAGTAAGGTTGGGTCCGCTAACTATGGCTACACCTTC.